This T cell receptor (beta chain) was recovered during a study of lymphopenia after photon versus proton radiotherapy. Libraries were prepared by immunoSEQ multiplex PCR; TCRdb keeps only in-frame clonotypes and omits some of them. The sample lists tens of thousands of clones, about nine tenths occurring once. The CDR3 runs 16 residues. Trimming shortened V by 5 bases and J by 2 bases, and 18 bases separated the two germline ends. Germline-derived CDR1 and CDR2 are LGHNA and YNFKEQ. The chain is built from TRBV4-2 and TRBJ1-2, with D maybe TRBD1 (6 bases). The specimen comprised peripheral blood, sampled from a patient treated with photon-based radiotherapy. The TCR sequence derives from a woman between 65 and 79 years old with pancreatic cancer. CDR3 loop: CASSLTGAGRNYGYTF. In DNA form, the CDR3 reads TGTGCCAGCAGCTTGACGGGGGCAGGGAGGAACTATGGCTACACCTTC.